Listed below are T cell receptor beta chains from one sample, sequenced in a study of T cells in Graves' hyperthyroidism and ophthalmopathy. Using its own MiXCR run on the multiplex PCR reads, TCRdb lists one record per CDR3 protein. The repertoire holds 450,000 to 700,000 distinct CDR3 sequences, with 46% as singletons. Source material: peripheral blood or thyroid tissue (not recorded which). The receptors originated from a woman aged 18-35 years with Graves' hyperthyroidism. Both conserved end residues are part of each CDR3. The D gene is left open where the match is weak. Size values are once, few and many counts, or a class for expanded clones, and some rows have none.

v_call	cdr3_length	clone_size	j_call	d_call	cdr3_aa	cdr3_nt
TRBV18	15	few	TRBJ2-2	TRBD1	CASSTTGQASGELFF	TGTGCCAGCTCCACAACGGGACAGGCGTCCGGGGAGCTGTTTTTT
TRBV7-9	18	few	TRBJ1-4	TRBD1	CASSPFGQGATTNEKLFF	TGTGCCAGCAGCCCATTCGGACAGGGGGCGACAACTAATGAAAAACTGTTTTTT
TRBV24-1	13	many	TRBJ2-5	NA	CATSGAASGTQYF	TGTGCCACCAGTGGCGCGGCTTCAGGGACCCAGTACTTC
TRBV29-1	13	NA	TRBJ2-7	TRBD2	CSSEDAGEDEQYF	TGCAGCAGTGAAGACGCGGGAGAGGACGAGCAGTACTTC
TRBV7-8	15	NA	TRBJ2-7	NA	CASSVDRYYSYEQYF	TGTGCCAGCAGTGTTGACAGGTACTACTCCTACGAGCAGTACTTC
TRBV28	14	NA	TRBJ2-5	NA	CASSFMSSQETQYF	TGTGCCAGCAGTTTTATGTCATCTCAAGAGACCCAGTACTTC
TRBV7-8	17	NA	TRBJ1-2	TRBD1	CASSDLSGQKGNYGYTF	TGTGCCAGCAGCGACTTATCGGGACAGAAGGGAAACTATGGCTACACCTTC
TRBV15	9	once	TRBJ1-5	NA	CATSRGGDF	TGTGCCACCAGCAGAGGCGGTGATTTT
TRBV3-1	19	NA	TRBJ2-5	TRBD2	CASSSLGLAGKEGQETQYF	TGTGCCAGCAGTTCCTTGGGACTAGCGGGAAAAGAGGGACAAGAGACCCAGTACTTC
TRBV7-2	15	NA	TRBJ1-3	TRBD1	CASSFRTGDGNTIYF	TGTGCCAGCAGTTTCAGGACAGGGGATGGAAACACCATATATTTT
TRBV4-1	18	many	TRBJ1-5	NA	CASSQDLGAQGVNQPQHF	TGCGCCAGCAGCCAAGATCTCGGGGCGCAGGGTGTAAATCAGCCCCAGCATTTT
TRBV7-6	14	many	TRBJ2-7	TRBD2	CASSLEAGAVEQYF	TGTGCCAGCAGCTTAGAAGCGGGAGCCGTCGAGCAGTACTTC
TRBV20-1	14	many	TRBJ1-5	NA	CSARETGLPLPQHF	TGCAGTGCTAGAGAGACGGGCCTTCCACTGCCCCAGCATTTT
TRBV9	16	NA	TRBJ1-4	TRBD1	CASSTRQGATHEKLFF	TGTGCCAGCAGCACAAGACAGGGGGCTACCCATGAAAAACTGTTTTTT
TRBV7-8	12	NA	TRBJ2-7	NA	CASSDEGGKEDF	TGTGCCAGCAGCGACGAAGGTGGAAAGGAGGACTTC
TRBV4-3	16	many	TRBJ2-7	NA	CASSQVWTEGSYEQYF	TGCGCCAGCAGCCAAGTTTGGACGGAGGGATCCTACGAGCAGTACTTC
TRBV7-9	13	NA	TRBJ2-7	NA	CASSLSSDYEQYF	TGTGCCAGCAGCCTATCTAGCGACTACGAGCAGTACTTC
TRBV11-3	12	few	TRBJ2-7	NA	CASSLTVYEQYF	TGTGCCAGCAGCTTGACCGTTTACGAGCAGTACTTC
TRBV9	15	NA	TRBJ2-7	NA	CASSVTTGPRGEQYF	TGTGCCAGCAGCGTAACGACGGGACCACGGGGCGAGCAGTACTTC
TRBV30	13	few	TRBJ1-1	NA	CAWGGHPNTEAFF	TGTGCCTGGGGGGGACACCCGAACACTGAAGCTTTCTTT
TRBV10-3	14	NA	TRBJ2-5	NA	CATSESGRHQPQYF	TGTGCCACCAGTGAGTCAGGGAGGCATCAGCCCCAGTACTTC
TRBV18	14	few	TRBJ1-5	NA	CASSPGARDQPQHF	TGTGCCAGCTCACCAGGGGCCAGGGACCAGCCCCAGCATTTT
TRBV4-1	15	NA	TRBJ1-1	TRBD1	CASSREVQGGTEAFF	TGCGCCAGCAGCCGAGAAGTACAGGGGGGCACTGAAGCTTTCTTT
TRBV6-1	15	NA	TRBJ2-2	NA	CASGEAGGSTGELFF	TGTGCCAGCGGGGAGGCAGGGGGTTCCACCGGGGAGCTGTTTTTT
TRBV7-2	15	many	TRBJ1-2	NA	CASSFNRGAGKGYTF	TGTGCCAGCAGCTTTAATAGGGGGGCAGGGAAAGGCTACACCTTC
TRBV29-1	14	NA	TRBJ1-1	NA	CSVEGTGQITEAFF	TGCAGCGTTGAAGGTACAGGACAGATCACTGAAGCTTTCTTT
TRBV3-1	13	many	TRBJ2-7	TRBD1	CATEDRGGYEQYF	TGTGCCACTGAGGACAGGGGGGGCTACGAGCAGTACTTC
TRBV5-1	14	many	TRBJ2-2	NA	CASSFGLDTGELFF	TGCGCCAGCAGCTTTGGACTGGACACCGGGGAGCTGTTTTTT
TRBV6-4	18	NA	TRBJ2-2	NA	CASSDLGWGKVDTGELFF	TGTGCCAGCAGTGACCTTGGATGGGGGAAGGTGGACACCGGGGAGCTGTTTTTT
TRBV25-1	21	many	TRBJ2-6	TRBD2	CASSALGLAGGLGSGANVLTF	TGTGCCAGCAGTGCCCTAGGGCTAGCGGGAGGGCTAGGCTCTGGGGCCAACGTCCTGACTTTC
TRBV7-9	15	many	TRBJ1-1	NA	CASRSLQGVNTEAFF	TGTGCCAGCAGGTCACTCCAGGGAGTGAACACTGAAGCTTTCTTT
TRBV12-5	14	many	TRBJ1-1	NA	CASGFGQRNTEAFF	TGTGCTAGTGGTTTTGGGCAGAGAAACACTGAAGCTTTCTTT
TRBV5-5	13	many	TRBJ1-2	NA	CASSTTGTGGYTF	TGTGCCAGCAGCACGACAGGAACGGGTGGCTACACCTTC
TRBV24-1	14	many	TRBJ1-1	TRBD1	CATSGTGMNTEAFF	TGTGCCACCAGCGGGACAGGAATGAACACTGAAGCTTTCTTT
TRBV29-1	14	NA	TRBJ2-2	NA	CSSSEGANTGELFF	TGCAGCAGTTCAGAGGGGGCGAACACCGGGGAGCTGTTTTTT
TRBV7-7	15	few	TRBJ2-3	TRBD2	CASSLGLARTDTQYF	TGTGCTAGCAGCCTGGGACTAGCGCGTACAGATACGCAGTATTTT
TRBV29-1	11	NA	TRBJ2-7	TRBD2	CSLAGGYEQYF	TGCAGTTTAGCGGGGGGCTACGAGCAGTACTTC
TRBV5-1	14	many	TRBJ1-1	TRBD1	CASSLSGQRSEAFF	TGCGCCAGCAGCTTATCGGGACAGCGGTCTGAAGCTTTCTTT
TRBV4-1	14	NA	TRBJ2-5	NA	CASSQPGAGKTQYF	TGCGCCAGCAGCCAACCGGGGGCGGGAAAGACCCAGTACTTC
TRBV20-1	15	NA	TRBJ2-1	TRBD1	CSAPGQGGSYNEQFF	TGCAGTGCTCCGGGACAGGGGGGGTCCTACAATGAGCAGTTCTTC